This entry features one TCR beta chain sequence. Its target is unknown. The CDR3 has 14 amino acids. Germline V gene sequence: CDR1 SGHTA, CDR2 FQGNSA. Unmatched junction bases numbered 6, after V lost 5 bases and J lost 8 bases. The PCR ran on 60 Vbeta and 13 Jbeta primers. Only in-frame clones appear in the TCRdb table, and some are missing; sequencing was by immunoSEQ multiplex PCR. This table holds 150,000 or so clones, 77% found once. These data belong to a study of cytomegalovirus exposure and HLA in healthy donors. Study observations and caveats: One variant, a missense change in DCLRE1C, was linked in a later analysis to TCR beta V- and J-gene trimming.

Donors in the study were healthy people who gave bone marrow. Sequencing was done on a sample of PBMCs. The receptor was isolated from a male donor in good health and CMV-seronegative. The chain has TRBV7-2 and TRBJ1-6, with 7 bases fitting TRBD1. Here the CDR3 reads CASSRRQGHSPLHF. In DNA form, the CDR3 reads TGTGCCAGCAGCCGACGACAGGGACATTCACCCCTCCACTTT. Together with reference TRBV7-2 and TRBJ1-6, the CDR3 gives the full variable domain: GAGVSQSPSNKVTEKGKDVELRCDPISGHTALYWYRQSLGQGLEFLIYFQGNSAPDKSGLPSDRFSAERTGGSVSTLTIQRTQQEDSAVYLCASSRRQGHSPLHFGNGTRLTVT.